This is a list of T cell receptor beta chains from one sample in a study of response to subunit inactivated influenza vaccine. TCRdb recomputed calls from the RT-PCR reads with MiXCR, one row per CDR3 protein. The table includes about 650,000 distinct CDR3 sequences, 13% to 15% detected once. The source material was PBMCs from blood, sampled around 14 days before vaccination. The source is a man aged 50 to 60 who received an inactivated influenza vaccine. Each CDR3 is given with its conserved first and last residue. The D gene is left open where the match is weak. The size entry is marked missing in some rows and otherwise reads once, few, many or a size class.

v_gene	j_gene	d_gene	abundance	CDR3nt	CDR3aa
TRBV14	TRBJ1-1	.	few	TGTGCCAGCAGCCTTCGAAGACAGACACTTATGAACACTGAAGCTTTCTTT	CASSLRRQTLMNTEAFF
TRBV20-1	TRBJ2-7	TRBD1	.	TGCAGTGCCCCCCGGGACAGCCTACTTTACGAGCAGTACTTC	CSAPRDSLLYEQYF
TRBV7-3	TRBJ2-5	.	few	TGTGCCAGCAGCGCCTACGTCGATGAGACCCAGTACTTC	CASSAYVDETQYF
TRBV6-1	TRBJ2-1	.	.	TGTGCCTCGAGGACAGACCCAGTTAGCCAGCAGTTCTTC	CASRTDPVSQQFF
TRBV6-1	TRBJ2-1	TRBD1	.	TGTGCCAGCAGTGCATCTGTGGGGACAGGGGGCGGATCCTACAATGAGCAGTTCTTC	CASSASVGTGGGSYNEQFF
TRBV7-2	TRBJ1-5	.	few	TGTGCCAGCAGCTTAGAATGGGGCCGCAATCAGCCCCAGCATTTT	CASSLEWGRNQPQHF
TRBV5-1	TRBJ1-1	.	.	TGCGCCAGCACCACTATGGCAGGGGCGAACACTGAAGCTTTCTTT	CASTTMAGANTEAFF
TRBV27	TRBJ1-2	TRBD1	few	TGTGCCAGCAGTTCACCTTACGAGGGGGCCTACACCTTC	CASSSPYEGAYTF
TRBV7-9	TRBJ2-3	TRBD2	few	TGTGCCAGCAGCTTAGGCAGCCTCTCCGGGAGGACAGATACGCAGTATTTT	CASSLGSLSGRTDTQYF
TRBV30	TRBJ1-1	.	few	TGTGCCTGGACCCCGACAGAAAACACTGAAGCTTTCTTT	CAWTPTENTEAFF
TRBV14	TRBJ2-3	.	many	TGTGCCAGCAGCCCTCTTGGAGTGGCGCAGTATTTT	CASSPLGVAQYF